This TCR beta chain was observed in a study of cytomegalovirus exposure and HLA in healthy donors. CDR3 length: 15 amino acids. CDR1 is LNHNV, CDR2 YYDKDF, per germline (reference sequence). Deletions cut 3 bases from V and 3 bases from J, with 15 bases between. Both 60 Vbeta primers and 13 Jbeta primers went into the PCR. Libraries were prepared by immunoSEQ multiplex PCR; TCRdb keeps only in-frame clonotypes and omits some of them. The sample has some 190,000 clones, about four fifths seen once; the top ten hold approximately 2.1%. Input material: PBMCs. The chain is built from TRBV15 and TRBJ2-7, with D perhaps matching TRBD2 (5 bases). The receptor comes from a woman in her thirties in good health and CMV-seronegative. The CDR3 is CATSRGWTFDYEQYF. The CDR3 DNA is TGTGCCACCAGCAGGGGTTGGACTTTCGACTACGAGCAGTACTTC.